The entry that follows covers one TCR beta chain sequence. Reverse transcription of about 0.45 to 1 ug RNA was performed with random hexamers. It was immunoSEQ multiplex PCR that amplified TCR beta CDR3 across 54 Vbeta and 13 Jbeta. MiXCR, applied by TCRdb to the immunoSEQ multiplex PCR reads, yields one record per CDR3 protein. The table includes about 240,000 distinct CDR3 sequences, almost 97% detected once. The source of the sample is a study of CD8 T cells in Susac syndrome. Study as a whole: There were about six sequenced Susac syndrome patients with active disease and about 8 in remission.

Sequenced sample: CD4+ T cells from PBMCs. The TCR was taken from a human donor with Susac syndrome.

The CDR3: CASSPLGTVNQPQHF. For the CDR3, the DNA is TGCGCCAGCAGCCCGCTAGGGACAGTTAATCAGCCCCAGCATTTT. This chain joins TRBV4-1 and TRBJ1-5; TRBD1 matches 7 bases. This CDR3 is 15 amino acids long. Germline values: CDR1 MGHRA, CDR2 YSYEKL. Trimming cost V 4 bases and J 4 bases; bases outside gene matches: 7.